This T cell receptor (beta chain) was obtained from a study of blood T cells in healthy people across ages. Points from the study as a whole: Higher diversity and more naive CD4+ cells were features of long-lived donors, compared to aged donors.

The CDR3 has 12 amino acids. With 6 bases removed from V and 5 bases from J, the gap between germline ends came to 8 bases. Turning to this clonotype: Its antigen is as yet unknown.

Primed by a sample-barcoded 5' primer and a J-beta primer mix, a second PCR proceeded for about 6 to 12 cycles. Each cDNA molecule was tagged by a template-switch adaptor that had 12 random nucleotides. Each of the samples gave a minimum of 3 million paired-end reads that contained CDR3. TCRdb re-called the 5' RACE reads through MiXCR, storing one row per CDR3 protein. The table records roughly 1.4 million distinct CDR3 sequences, approximately 60% of them present only once. The authors drew 8.5 to 10 milliliters of peripheral blood from each donor. The sample comprised blood. The genes are TRBV12-3 or TRBV12-4 and TRBJ1-5; D ambiguous. The origin of this receptor is a man aged 18 to 30 in good health. This CDR3 is CASSPWDQPQHF. DNA of the CDR3: TGTGCCAGCAGCCCCTGGGATCAGCCCCAGCATTTT.